This T cell receptor (beta chain) was profiled in a study of shared clonotypes between healthy human individuals. Some 30,000 T cell genomes (around 200 ng DNA) went into each sorted-subset replicate. The protocol was immunoSEQ multiplex PCR, while the TCRdb copy is restricted to in-frame clones and leaves out a portion. This sample carries roughly 1,000,000 clones, 78% of them seen once, and the ten largest clones take under 0.8%. The study separated CD4+ cells into CD45RA+ naive and CD45RA-negative memory subsets. Trimming removed 4 bases at V and 0 bases at J, with 8 bases between. In germline, CDR1 is SGDLS, CDR2 YYNGEE. CDR3 length: 13 amino acids.

This chain joins TRBV9 and TRBJ2-7; D unclear. Material: memory CD4+ T cells from PBMCs. Subset defined: CD45RA-negative fraction. The TCR was taken from a man aged 18 to 29 in good health. Some clones in this sample may be carry-over from other donors' samples. The CDR3: CASSSKGSYEQYF. The CDR3 coding sequence is TGTGCCAGCAGCTCCAAGGGCTCCTACGAGCAGTACTTC. Filled out from reference TRBV9 and TRBJ2-7, the complete variable domain reads DSGVTQTPKHLITATGQRVTLRCSPRSGDLSVYWYQQSLDQGLQFLIQYYNGEERAKGNILERFSAQQFPDLHSELNLSSLELGDSALYFCASSSKGSYEQYFGPGTRLTVT.